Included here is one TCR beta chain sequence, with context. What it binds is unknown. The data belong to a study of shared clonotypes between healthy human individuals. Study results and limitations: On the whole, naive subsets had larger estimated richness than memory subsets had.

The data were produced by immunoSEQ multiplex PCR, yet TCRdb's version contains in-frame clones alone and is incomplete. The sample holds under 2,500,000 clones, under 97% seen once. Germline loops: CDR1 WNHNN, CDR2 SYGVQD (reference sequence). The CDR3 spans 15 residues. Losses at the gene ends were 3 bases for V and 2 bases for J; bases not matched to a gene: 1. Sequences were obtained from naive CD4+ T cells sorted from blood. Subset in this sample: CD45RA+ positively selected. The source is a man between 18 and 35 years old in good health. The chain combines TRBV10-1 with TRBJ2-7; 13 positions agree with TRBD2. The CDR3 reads CASSEGLAGAYEQYF. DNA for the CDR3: TGCGCCAGCAGTGAAGGACTAGCGGGAGCCTACGAGCAGTACTTC.